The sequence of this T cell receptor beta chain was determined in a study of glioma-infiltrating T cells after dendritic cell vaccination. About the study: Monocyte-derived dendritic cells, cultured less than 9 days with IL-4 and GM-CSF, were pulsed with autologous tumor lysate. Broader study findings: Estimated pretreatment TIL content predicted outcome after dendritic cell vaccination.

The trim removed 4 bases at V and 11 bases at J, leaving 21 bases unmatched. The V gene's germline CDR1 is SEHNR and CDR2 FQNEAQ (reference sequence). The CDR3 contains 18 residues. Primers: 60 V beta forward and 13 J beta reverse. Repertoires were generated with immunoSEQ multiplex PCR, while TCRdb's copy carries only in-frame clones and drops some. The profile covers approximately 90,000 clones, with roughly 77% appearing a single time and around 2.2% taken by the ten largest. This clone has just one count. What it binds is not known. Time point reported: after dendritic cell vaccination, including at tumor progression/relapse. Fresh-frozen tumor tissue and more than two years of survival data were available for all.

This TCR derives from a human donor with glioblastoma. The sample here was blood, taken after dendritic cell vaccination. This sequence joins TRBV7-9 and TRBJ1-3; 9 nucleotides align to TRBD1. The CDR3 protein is CASSSQRTHRTGASSIYF. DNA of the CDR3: TGTGCCAGCAGCTCACAACGAACCCATAGGACAGGGGCTTCGTCCATATATTTT.